These 7 T cell receptor beta chains share one sample of origin, sequenced in a study of cytomegalovirus exposure and HLA in healthy donors. PCR was performed using 60 Vbeta and 13 Jbeta primers. Sequencing used immunoSEQ multiplex PCR; TCRdb keeps in-frame clones, though not all of them. The sample carries 150,000 to 200,000 clones, around 80% recorded once. The sequenced sample was PBMCs. Receptors were obtained from a human donor in good health.

The CDR3 DNA reads TGTGCCAGTAGAGGAGAGACAGGGGACTATCAGCCCCAGCATTTT. Translating gives CASRGETGDYQPQHF. This chain links TRBV19 with TRBJ1-5; 8 bases align to TRBD1. The CDR3 has 15 residues. The J segment lost 5 bases and the V segment lost 6 bases, leaving 9 bases of the junction unmatched. Germline CDR1 LNHDA, CDR2 SQIVND (reference sequence). The whole variable domain, remainder taken from reference TRBV19 and TRBJ1-5, is DGGITQSPKYLFRKEGQNVTLSCEQNLNHDAMYWYRQDPGQGLRLIYYSQIVNDFQKGDIAEGYSVSREKKESFPLTVTSAQKNPTAFYLCASRGETGDYQPQHFGDGTRLSIL.

The chain uses TRBV19 and TRBJ1-3, with 8 nucleotides matching TRBD1. The V segment lost 1 base and the J segment 0 bases; nucleotides outside the gene matches: 5. The CDR3 runs 17 residues. CDR1 is LNHDA and CDR2 is SQIVND in the germline V gene (reference sequence). CDR3 sequence: CASSIVAGGNSGNTIYF. In nucleotides, the CDR3 is TGTGCCAGTAGTATAGTAGCAGGGGGCAACTCTGGAAACACCATATATTTT.

The chain is built from TRBV6-1 and TRBJ2-5, with TRBD1 matching 8 bases. TRBJ2-7 explains the end of the DNA better; the J call may be wrong. Germline V lookup: CDR1 MNHNS, CDR2 SASEGT. This CDR3 is built from 14 residues. In DNA form, the CDR3 reads TGTGCCAGCAGTGAACAGGGGGCTACTTACGAGCAGTACTTC. This codes for CASSEQGATYEQYF.

The CDR3 is CASISAGASTDTQYF. In DNA form, the CDR3 reads TGTGCCAGCATTTCAGCGGGGGCTAGCACAGATACGCAGTATTTT. The V and J genes are TRBV21-1 and TRBJ2-3; the table names TRBD2, a call not compared with the DNA. TRBV21-1 is noted as a pseudogene. The CDR3 runs to 15 residues.

The chain is built from TRBV2 and TRBJ2-3; D ambiguous. In germline, CDR1 is SNHLY, CDR2 FYNNEI. This CDR3 comprises 16 residues. Trimming removed 2 bases at V and 6 bases at J, with 18 bases between. The CDR3 loop is CASSERKAPVADTQYF. DNA for the CDR3: TGTGCCAGCAGTGAAAGAAAAGCTCCCGTTGCGGATACGCAGTATTTT.

The V call is TRBV27, the J call TRBJ1-1, with 7 bases aligning to TRBD1. The V gene's germline CDR1 is MNHEY and CDR2 SMNVEV (reference sequence). This CDR3 has 14 amino acids. The junction had 9 bases not matched to a gene; V was cut back by 0 bases and J by 11 bases. The DNA for the CDR3 is TGTGCCAGCAGTTTATCAGGGGGCTCCGGTGGGGCTTTCTTT. Translated: CASSLSGGSGGAFF.

V is TRBV7-5 and J is TRBJ2-7; the table's D call, TRBD2, was not checked against the DNA. TRBV7-5 is assigned pseudogene status. The CDR3 consists of 17 residues. The CDR3 DNA sequence: TGTGCCAGAAGCTTTGACGGGGTTACAGTCCCTCGCTACGAGCAGTACTTC. This gives the protein CARSFDGVTVPRYEQYF.